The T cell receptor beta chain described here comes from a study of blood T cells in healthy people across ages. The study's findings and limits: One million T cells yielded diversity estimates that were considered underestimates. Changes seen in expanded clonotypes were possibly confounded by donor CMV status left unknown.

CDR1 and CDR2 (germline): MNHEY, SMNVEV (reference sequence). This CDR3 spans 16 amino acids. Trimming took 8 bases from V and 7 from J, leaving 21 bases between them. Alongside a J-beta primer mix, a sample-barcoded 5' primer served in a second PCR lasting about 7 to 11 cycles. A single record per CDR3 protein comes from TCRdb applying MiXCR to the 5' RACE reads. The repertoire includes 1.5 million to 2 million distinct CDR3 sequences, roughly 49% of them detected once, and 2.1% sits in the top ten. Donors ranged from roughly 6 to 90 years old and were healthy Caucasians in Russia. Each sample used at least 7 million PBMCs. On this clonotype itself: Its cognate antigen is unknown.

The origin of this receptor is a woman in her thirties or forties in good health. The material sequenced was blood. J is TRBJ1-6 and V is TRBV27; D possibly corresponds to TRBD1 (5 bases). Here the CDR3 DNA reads TGTGCCAGCGGAAATCCACGCCAGGGCCGAAATTCACCCCTCCACTTT. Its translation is CASGNPRQGRNSPLHF.